Shown below are 25 T cell receptor beta chains from a single sample sequenced in a study of Graves' ophthalmopathy and Graves' hyperthyroidism. The authors amplified TCR beta CDR3 regions from RNA transcripts. Amplification began with first-round RT-PCR using HTBI primers, then second-round multiplex PCR was performed. TCRdb re-analysed the multiplex PCR reads in MiXCR, keeping a single row per CDR3 protein. The table lists around 1.1 million distinct CDR3 sequences, about 40% of them singletons, with 11% in the top ten. Material for sequencing was peripheral blood or thyroid tissue (not recorded which). All receptors come from an adult man with Graves' hyperthyroidism.

Of note for this clonotype: A much more abundant neighbour one base away suggests this may be a read error. V gene TRBV10-3 combines with J gene TRBJ1-5; D unresolved. CDR1 is ENHRY, CDR2 SYGVKD, per germline. The CDR3 sequence is 13 residues long. V lost 2 bases to trimming and J lost 5 bases, with 7 bases between them. CDR3 sequence: CAISEGWDQPQHF. CDR3 in DNA: TGTGCCATCAGTGAGGGATGGGATCAGCCCCAGCATTTT.

V gene TRBV5-1 combines with J gene TRBJ2-2; 8 bases line up with TRBD1. From germline, CDR1 is SGHRS and CDR2 YFSETQ. CDR3 size: 15 residues. V lost 5 bases and J lost 6; bases outside the gene matches: 9. CDR3 region: CASSQDSGGSGELFF. CDR3 DNA sequence: TGCGCCAGCAGTCAAGACTCAGGGGGCTCCGGGGAGCTGTTTTTT.

The chain joins TRBV15 to TRBJ2-2; 7 bases fit TRBD1. V shed 3 bases, J shed 0 bases, and the junction held 7 bases outside the gene matches. The CDR3 sequence is 17 residues long. The germline V gene has CDR1 LNHNV and CDR2 YYDKDF (reference sequence). In nucleotides, the CDR3 is TGTGCCACCAGCAGCGCCCGGGACAGCGCGAACACCGGGGAGCTGTTTTTT. Protein: CATSSARDSANTGELFF.

This sequence joins TRBV10-3 and TRBJ1-4; a weak D match, TRBD1 (6 bases). From germline, CDR1 is ENHRY and CDR2 SYGVKD. Trimming took off 6 bases at V and 6 bases at J, with 17 bases between the two ends. This CDR3 region has 15 residues. The CDR3 here is CAIRAGAGPDEKLFF. The CDR3 DNA reads as TGTGCCATCAGGGCGGGGGCGGGACCTGATGAAAAACTGTTTTTT.

The table lists this clonotype with many counts. The chain links TRBV4-3 to TRBJ1-1, with D hard to call. Germline V gene lookup returns CDR1 LGHNA and CDR2 YSLEER. Trimming shortened V by 5 bases and J by 1 base, and 8 bases separated the two germline ends. The CDR3 runs to 13 residues. The CDR3 region is CASSGSWNTEAFF. The CDR3, as DNA: TGCGCCAGCAGCGGATCATGGAACACTGAAGCTTTCTTT.

About this clonotype itself: This may stem from a read error, because a much larger clone lies one nucleotide away. The gene calls are TRBV29-1 and TRBJ2-7; TRBD2 matches 7 bases. CDR1 and CDR2 from the germline V gene are SQVTM and ANQGSEA. The junction had 13 bases not matched to a gene; V was cut back by 5 bases and J by 12 bases. The CDR3 totals 12 residues. Here the CDR3 reads CSVRGDPLPPYF. Written as DNA, the CDR3 is TGCAGCGTTCGGGGGGACCCCCTTCCTCCGTACTTC.

This clonotype was recorded a few times. The chain links TRBV7-6 to TRBJ1-2, with 10 nucleotides matching TRBD1. CDR3 length: 16 residues. Unmatched junction bases numbered 12, after V lost 5 bases and J lost 6 bases. Germline loops: CDR1 SGHVS, CDR2 FNYEAQ. The CDR3 DNA reads as TGTGCCAGCAGCCGGAGACAGGGGGCAAGTTCGGATGGCTACACCTTC. This sequence encodes CASSRRQGASSDGYTF.

The V call is TRBV19, the J call TRBJ2-7; the match to TRBD1 covers 8 bases. Germline V gene data show CDR1 as LNHDA and CDR2 as SQIVND (reference sequence). Losses at the gene ends were 11 bases for V and 2 bases for J; bases not matched to a gene: 8. This CDR3 has 13 residues. The CDR3 nucleotides are TGTGCCTGGAGCTCAGGGGGCGCCTACGAGCAGTACTTC. It yields the protein CAWSSGGAYEQYF. The variable domain in full, with the rest retrieved from reference TRBV19 and TRBJ2-7, is DGGITQSPKYLFRKEGQNVTLSCEQNLNHDAMYWYRQDPGQGLRLIYYSQIVNDFQKGDIAEGYSVSREKKESFPLTVTSAQKNPTAFYLCAWSSGGAYEQYFGPGTRLTVT.

Ten or more counts support this clonotype. The V and J genes are TRBV10-3 and TRBJ1-5, with 11 bases fitting TRBD1. Germline V CDR1 and CDR2: ENHRY, SYGVKD. The CDR3 totals 16 residues. V lost 4 bases to trimming and J lost 7 bases; unmatched junction nucleotides: 9. The CDR3 is CAISGTGTGGGQPQHF. Here the CDR3 DNA reads TGTGCCATCAGTGGGACCGGGACAGGGGGAGGCCAGCCCCAGCATTTT.

In its sample, this clonotype was seen many times. V usage is TRBV9 and J usage is TRBJ2-6; D could derive from TRBD1 or TRBD2 (6 bases each). Germline V gene sequence: CDR1 SGDLS, CDR2 YYNGEE. This CDR3 comprises 15 residues. Trimming removed 4 bases from V and 3 bases from J, with 11 bases in between. The CDR3 protein is CASSPGALGANVLTF. DNA for the CDR3: TGTGCCAGCAGCCCGGGGGCGCTTGGGGCCAACGTCCTGACTTTC.

Ten or more counts support this clonotype. The V call is TRBV5-1, the J call TRBJ2-7; D gene unclear. Trimming pared 0 bases from V and 6 bases from J, leaving 16 bases between. Germline V gene data show CDR1 as SGHRS and CDR2 as YFSETQ. The length of the CDR3 is 15 residues. CDR3 nucleotides: TGCGCCAGCAGCTTGGTGACGGAGCGAACGGGCGAGCAGTACTTC. Encoded protein: CASSLVTERTGEQYF.

On this clonotype itself: The junction shows a germline mismatch at one end, possibly a read error. V usage is TRBV15 and J usage is TRBJ2-6, with TRBD1 identical over 11 bases. The CDR3 consists of 14 residues. Germline values: CDR1 LNHNV, CDR2 YYDKDF (reference sequence). Here the CDR3 DNA reads TGTGCCACCAGCACTGGACAGGGGGCCTACGTCCTGACTTTC. Amino acid sequence: CATSTGQGAYVLTF.

The chain recombines TRBV11-2 with TRBJ2-7; a weak D match, TRBD2 (6 bases). CDR1 is SGHAT, CDR2 FQNNGV, per germline. V lost 0 bases, J lost 4 bases, and 13 bases lay in between. CDR3 length: 15 residues. The CDR3 nucleotides read TGTGCCAGCAGCTTAGAGGCGGGATCGCGATACGAGCAGTACTTC. Protein: CASSLEAGSRYEQYF.

The chain recombines TRBV20-1 with TRBJ2-5; 14 bases are a match to TRBD2. The CDR3 runs 16 residues. V dropped 1 base and J dropped 5; count of bases not matched to a gene: 6. Per germline, CDR1 DFQATT and CDR2 SNEGSKA (reference sequence). CDR3 region: CSARAGLAGEFETQYF. CDR3 coding DNA: TGCAGTGCTAGAGCGGGACTAGCGGGAGAATTTGAGACCCAGTACTTC.

Many counts were recorded for this clonotype. The chain combines TRBV11-2 with TRBJ1-5; D not certain. CDR3 size: 15 residues. V was shortened by 1 base and J by 5 bases, with 12 bases between the two germline ends. The germline V gene encodes CDR1 SGHAT and CDR2 FQNNGV. The CDR3 spells CASSLGAEPYQPQHF. CDR3 bases: TGTGCCAGCAGCTTAGGAGCAGAGCCCTATCAGCCCCAGCATTTT.

This sequence joins TRBV12-3 or TRBV12-4 and TRBJ1-3, with TRBD1 matching 7 bases. The V segment lost 6 bases and the J segment 9 bases; nucleotides outside the gene matches: 17. This CDR3 is 16 amino acids long. The CDR3 protein is CASRQNPGQRTGTIYF. CDR3 sequence (DNA): TGTGCCAGCAGACAAAACCCGGGACAGCGGACCGGCACCATATATTTT.

This chain joins TRBV7-8 and TRBJ1-5, with D perhaps TRBD1 (5 bases). CDR1 is SGHVS, CDR2 FQNEAQ, per germline. CDR3 length equals 16 residues. V gave up 4 bases and J gave up 6 bases, with 19 bases separating them. The CDR3 sequence: CASSSDGGIVGQPQHF. CDR3 DNA: TGTGCCAGCAGCTCAGACGGGGGGATTGTCGGTCAGCCCCAGCATTTT.

This chain joins TRBV7-2 and TRBJ2-7; no reliable D call. CDR1 and CDR2 (germline): SGHTA, FQGNSA. Trimming pared 1 base from V and 2 bases from J, leaving 9 bases between. The CDR3 totals 14 residues. The CDR3 loop is CASSLGPLTYEQYF. As DNA, the CDR3 is TGTGCCAGCAGCTTAGGACCGTTAACCTACGAGCAGTACTTC.

For this clonotype: The CDR3 end shows no conserved phenylalanine or tryptophan, and so a read error is likely. The chain employs TRBV12-3 or TRBV12-4 and TRBJ2-7; 7 bases line up with TRBD1. The CDR3 length is 14 residues. V was pared by 5 bases and J by 3 bases, with 7 bases of the junction left unmatched. CDR3 nucleotides: TGTGCCAGCAGTCCGAGGACAGGCCACTACGAGCAGTACCTC. This codes for CASSPRTGHYEQYL.

For this clonotype: Since a much larger clone is just one base distant, this may be a read error. This chain uses TRBV6-5 with TRBJ2-7, with D possibly being TRBD2 (5 bases). The ends were cut back, 5 bases at V and 2 bases at J, with 13 bases in the middle. The CDR3 is 14 residues long. Germline CDR1 and CDR2: MNHEY and SVGAGI. The CDR3 reads CASSNTLGAYEQYF. CDR3 nucleotide sequence: TGTGCCAGCAGTAACACGCTGGGAGCCTACGAGCAGTACTTC.

V gene TRBV7-6 combines with J gene TRBJ2-2; D might be TRBD1 (5 bases). V lost 2 bases and J lost 0, with 10 bases in between. The CDR3 spans 16 residues. Germline V gene data show CDR1 as SGHVS and CDR2 as FNYEAQ. CDR3 nucleotides: TGTGCCAGCAGCTTACTCGGACACTCGAACACCGGGGAGCTGTTTTTT. The encoded protein is CASSLLGHSNTGELFF.

There are a few counts of this clonotype. The chain is built from TRBV6-5 and TRBJ2-7; D is possibly TRBD1 (6 bases). CDR3 size: 14 residues. CDR1 and CDR2 (germline): MNHEY, SVGAGI. V was pared by 8 bases and J by 3 bases, with 17 bases between. The chain's CDR3 is CASGAGAGFYEQYF. The CDR3 nucleotides read TGTGCCAGCGGGGCAGGGGCCGGTTTCTACGAGCAGTACTTC.

This clonotype occurred many times. This chain uses TRBV7-8 with TRBJ2-7, with D perhaps matching TRBD1 (6 bases). Germline V CDR1 and CDR2: SGHVS, FQNEAQ. V lost 4 bases, J lost 6 bases, and 19 bases lay in between. The CDR3 sequence is 15 residues long. The CDR3 DNA follows: TGTGCCAGCAGCTCAAGGACAGCACGTACGTCCGAGCAGTACTTC. Protein product: CASSSRTARTSEQYF.

This clonotype was detected ten times or more. The chain uses TRBV7-2 and TRBJ2-7; 8 nucleotides agree with TRBD2. Germline values: CDR1 SGHTA, CDR2 FQGNSA. The CDR3 has 14 amino acids. Losses at the gene ends were 5 bases for V and 4 bases for J; bases not matched to a gene: 7. This chain's CDR3 is CASSRSGRRYEQYF. The CDR3 bases are TGTGCCAGCAGCCGAAGCGGGAGAAGATACGAGCAGTACTTC. Based on the CDR3 plus reference TRBV7-2 and TRBJ2-7, the full variable domain is GAGVSQSPSNKVTEKGKDVELRCDPISGHTALYWYRQSLGQGLEFLIYFQGNSAPDKSGLPSDRFSAERTGGSVSTLTIQRTQQEDSAVYLCASSRSGRRYEQYFGPGTRLTVT.

A few counts support this clonotype. The V call is TRBV5-1, the J call TRBJ2-7, with D possibly TRBD1 on 5 matching bases. The CDR3 runs to 16 residues. V gave up 0 bases and J gave up 2 bases, with 15 bases separating them. The germline V gene has CDR1 SGHRS and CDR2 YFSETQ. The CDR3: CASSLARQGSAYEQYF. DNA of the CDR3: TGCGCCAGCAGCTTGGCCCGGCAGGGATCTGCCTACGAGCAGTACTTC.